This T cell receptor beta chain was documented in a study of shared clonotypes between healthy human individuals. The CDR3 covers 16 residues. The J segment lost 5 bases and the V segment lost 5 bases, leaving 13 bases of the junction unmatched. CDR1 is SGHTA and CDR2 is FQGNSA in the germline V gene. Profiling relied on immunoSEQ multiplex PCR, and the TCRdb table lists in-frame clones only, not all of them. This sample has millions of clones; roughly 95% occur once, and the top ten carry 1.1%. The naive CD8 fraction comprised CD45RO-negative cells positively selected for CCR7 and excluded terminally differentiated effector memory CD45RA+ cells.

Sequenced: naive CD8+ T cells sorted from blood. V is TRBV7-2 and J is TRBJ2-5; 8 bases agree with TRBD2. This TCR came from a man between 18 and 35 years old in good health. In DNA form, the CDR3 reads TGTGCCAGCAGCCAGGAGCCTCGGGCGGGGGGTGAGACCCAGTACTTC. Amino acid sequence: CASSQEPRAGGETQYF.